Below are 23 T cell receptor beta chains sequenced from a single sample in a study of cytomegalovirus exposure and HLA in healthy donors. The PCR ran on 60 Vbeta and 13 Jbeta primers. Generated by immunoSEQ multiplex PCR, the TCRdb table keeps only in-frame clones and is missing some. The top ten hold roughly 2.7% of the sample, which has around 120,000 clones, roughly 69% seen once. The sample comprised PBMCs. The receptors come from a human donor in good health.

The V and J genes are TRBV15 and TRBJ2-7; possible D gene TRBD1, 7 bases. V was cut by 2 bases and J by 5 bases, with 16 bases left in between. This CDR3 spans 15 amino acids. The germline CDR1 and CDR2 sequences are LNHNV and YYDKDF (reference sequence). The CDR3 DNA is TGTGCCACCAGCAGAACAACCCAGGGGGGAGACGAGCAGTACTTC. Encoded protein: CATSRTTQGGDEQYF.

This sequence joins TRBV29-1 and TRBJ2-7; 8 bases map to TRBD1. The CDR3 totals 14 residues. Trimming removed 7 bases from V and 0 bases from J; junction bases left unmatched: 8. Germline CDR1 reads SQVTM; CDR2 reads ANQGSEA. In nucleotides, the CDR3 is TGCAGCGGGGGGGTCGGACAGGGCTCCTACGAGCAGTACTTC. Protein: CSGGVGQGSYEQYF.

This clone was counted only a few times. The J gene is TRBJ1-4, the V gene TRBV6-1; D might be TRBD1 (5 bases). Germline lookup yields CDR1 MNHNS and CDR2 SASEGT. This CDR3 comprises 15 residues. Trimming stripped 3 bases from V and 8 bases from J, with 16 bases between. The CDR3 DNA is TGTGCCAGCAGTGAGGCAATGGGGGGATACGAAAAACTGTTTTTT. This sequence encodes CASSEAMGGYEKLFF.

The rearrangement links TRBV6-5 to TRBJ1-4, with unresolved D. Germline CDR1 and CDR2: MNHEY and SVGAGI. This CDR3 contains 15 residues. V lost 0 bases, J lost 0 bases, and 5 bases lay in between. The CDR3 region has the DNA TGTGCCAGCAGTTACTCGTGGCCAACTAATGAAAAACTGTTTTTT. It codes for CASSYSWPTNEKLFF.

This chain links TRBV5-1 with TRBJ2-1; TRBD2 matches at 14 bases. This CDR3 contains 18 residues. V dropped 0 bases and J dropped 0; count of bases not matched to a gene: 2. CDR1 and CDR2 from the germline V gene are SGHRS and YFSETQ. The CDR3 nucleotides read TGCGCCAGCAGCTTGGGGACTAGCGGGAGGAACTCCTACAATGAGCAGTTCTTC. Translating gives CASSLGTSGRNSYNEQFF.

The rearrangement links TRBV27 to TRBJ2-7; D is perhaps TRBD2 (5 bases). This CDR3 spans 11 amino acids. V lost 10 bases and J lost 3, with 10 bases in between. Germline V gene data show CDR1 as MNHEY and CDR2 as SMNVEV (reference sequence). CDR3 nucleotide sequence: TGTGCCAATTCCCGGGACTACGAGCAGTACTTC. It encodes CANSRDYEQYF.

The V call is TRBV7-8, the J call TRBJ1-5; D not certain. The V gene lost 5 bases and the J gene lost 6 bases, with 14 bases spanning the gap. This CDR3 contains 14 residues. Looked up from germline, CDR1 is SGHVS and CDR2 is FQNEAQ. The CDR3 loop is CASSPHGIGQPQHF. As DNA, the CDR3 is TGTGCCAGCAGCCCCCACGGGATCGGTCAGCCCCAGCATTTT.

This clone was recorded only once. CDR3 amino acids: CASSSYSGGNTQYF. The CDR3 DNA sequence: TGTGCCAGCAGTAGTTATAGCGGGGGGAACACGCAGTATTTT. This rearrangement joins TRBV6-5 to TRBJ2-3; 10 bases agree with TRBD2. CDR1 and CDR2 (germline): MNHEY, SVGAGI. This CDR3 contains 14 residues. Trimming took 5 bases from V and 9 from J; bases not matched to a gene: 8.

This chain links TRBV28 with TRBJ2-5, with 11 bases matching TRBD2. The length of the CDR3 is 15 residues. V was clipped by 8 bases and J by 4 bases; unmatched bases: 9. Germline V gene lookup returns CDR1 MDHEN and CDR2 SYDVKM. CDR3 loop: CASRTPTSGRETQYF. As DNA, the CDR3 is TGTGCCAGCCGTACCCCCACTAGCGGGAGAGAGACCCAGTACTTC.

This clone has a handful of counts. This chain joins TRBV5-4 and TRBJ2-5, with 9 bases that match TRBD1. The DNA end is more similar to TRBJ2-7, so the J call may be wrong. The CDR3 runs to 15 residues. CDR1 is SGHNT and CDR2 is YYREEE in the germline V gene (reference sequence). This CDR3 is CASSHPGTGMVEQYF. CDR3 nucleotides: TGTGCCAGCAGCCACCCCGGGACAGGGATGGTCGAGCAGTACTTC.

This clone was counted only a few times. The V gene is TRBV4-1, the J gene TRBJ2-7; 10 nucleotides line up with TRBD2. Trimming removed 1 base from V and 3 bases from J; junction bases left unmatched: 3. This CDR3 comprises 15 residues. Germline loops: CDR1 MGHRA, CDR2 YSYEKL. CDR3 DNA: TGCGCCAGCAGCCAAGCGGGGACTAGCGTCTACGAGCAGTACTTC. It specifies CASSQAGTSVYEQYF.

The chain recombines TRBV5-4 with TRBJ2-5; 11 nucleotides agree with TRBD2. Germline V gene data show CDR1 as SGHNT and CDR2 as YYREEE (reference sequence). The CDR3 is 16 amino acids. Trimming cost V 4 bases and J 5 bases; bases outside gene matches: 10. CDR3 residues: CASSVPIAGGPETQYF. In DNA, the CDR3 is TGTGCCAGCAGCGTACCAATAGCGGGGGGGCCTGAGACCCAGTACTTC.

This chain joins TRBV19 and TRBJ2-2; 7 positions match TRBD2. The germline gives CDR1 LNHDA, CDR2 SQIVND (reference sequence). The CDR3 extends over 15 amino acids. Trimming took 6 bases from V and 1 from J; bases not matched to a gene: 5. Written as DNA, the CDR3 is TGTGCCAGTAGGACCAAGCGGGGGAACACCGGGGAGCTGTTTTTT. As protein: CASRTKRGNTGELFF.

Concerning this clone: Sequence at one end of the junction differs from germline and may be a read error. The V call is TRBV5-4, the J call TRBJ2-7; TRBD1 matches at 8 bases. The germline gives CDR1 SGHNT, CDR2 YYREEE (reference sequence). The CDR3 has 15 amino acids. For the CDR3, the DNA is TGTGCCAGCAGTTTCAGAGACAGGGGCTCCTGCGAGCAGTACTTC. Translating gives CASSFRDRGSCEQYF.

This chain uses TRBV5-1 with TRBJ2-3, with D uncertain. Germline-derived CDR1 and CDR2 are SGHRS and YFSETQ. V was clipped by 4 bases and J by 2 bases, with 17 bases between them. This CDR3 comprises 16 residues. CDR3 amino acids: CASSLRLTHLTDTQYF. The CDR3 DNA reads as TGCGCCAGCAGCCTTAGACTCACACACCTCACAGATACGCAGTATTTT.

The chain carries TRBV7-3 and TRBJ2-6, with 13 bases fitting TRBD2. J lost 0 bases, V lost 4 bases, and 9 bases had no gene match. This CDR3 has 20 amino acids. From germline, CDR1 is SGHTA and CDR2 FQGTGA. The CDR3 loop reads CASSSVTSGGTYSGANVLTF. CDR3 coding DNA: TGTGCCAGCAGCTCCGTGACTAGCGGGGGGACCTACTCTGGGGCCAACGTCCTGACTTTC.

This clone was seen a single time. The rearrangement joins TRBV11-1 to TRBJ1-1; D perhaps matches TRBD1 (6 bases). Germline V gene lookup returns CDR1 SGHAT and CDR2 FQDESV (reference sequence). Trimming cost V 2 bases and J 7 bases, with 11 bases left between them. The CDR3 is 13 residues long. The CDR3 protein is CASSLRGSGEAFF. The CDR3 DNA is TGTGCCAGCAGCTTAAGGGGGTCTGGTGAAGCTTTCTTT.

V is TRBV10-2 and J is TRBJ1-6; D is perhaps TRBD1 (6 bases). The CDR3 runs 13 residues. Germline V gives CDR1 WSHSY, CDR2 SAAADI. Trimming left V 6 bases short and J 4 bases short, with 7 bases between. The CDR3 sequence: CASSQGYNSPLHF. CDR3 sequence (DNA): TGCGCCAGCAGCCAGGGGTATAATTCACCCCTCCACTTT.

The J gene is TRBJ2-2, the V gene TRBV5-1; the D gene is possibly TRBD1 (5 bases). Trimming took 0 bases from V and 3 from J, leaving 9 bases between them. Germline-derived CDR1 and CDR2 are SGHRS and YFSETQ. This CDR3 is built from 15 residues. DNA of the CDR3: TGCGCCAGCAGCTTGGGGCAAGGGGACACCGGGGAGCTGTTTTTT. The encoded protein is CASSLGQGDTGELFF.

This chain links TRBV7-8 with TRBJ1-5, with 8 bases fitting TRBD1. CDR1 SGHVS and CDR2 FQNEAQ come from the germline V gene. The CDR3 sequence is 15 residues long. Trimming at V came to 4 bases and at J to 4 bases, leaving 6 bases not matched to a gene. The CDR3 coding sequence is TGTGCCAGCAGCTACCCCGGGACAGGTAATCAGCCCCAGCATTTT. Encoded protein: CASSYPGTGNQPQHF.

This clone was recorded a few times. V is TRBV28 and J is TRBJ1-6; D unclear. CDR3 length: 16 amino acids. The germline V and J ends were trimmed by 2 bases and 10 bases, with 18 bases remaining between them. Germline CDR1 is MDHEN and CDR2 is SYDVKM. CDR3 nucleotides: TGTGCCAGCAGTTTACGCCAACAGCTCCGAGTCTCACCCCTCCACTTT. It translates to CASSLRQQLRVSPLHF.

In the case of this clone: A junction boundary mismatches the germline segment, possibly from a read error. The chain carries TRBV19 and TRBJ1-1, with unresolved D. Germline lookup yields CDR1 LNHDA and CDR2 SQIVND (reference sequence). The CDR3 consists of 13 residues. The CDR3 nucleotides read TGTGCCAGTAGTATCCTCGGGAACTCTGAAGCTTTCTTT. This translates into CASSILGNSEAFF. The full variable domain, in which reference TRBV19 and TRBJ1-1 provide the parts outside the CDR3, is DGGITQSPKYLFRKEGQNVTLSCEQNLNHDAMYWYRQDPGQGLRLIYYSQIVNDFQKGDIAEGYSVSREKKESFPLTVTSAQKNPTAFYLCASSILGNSEAFFGQGTRLTVV.

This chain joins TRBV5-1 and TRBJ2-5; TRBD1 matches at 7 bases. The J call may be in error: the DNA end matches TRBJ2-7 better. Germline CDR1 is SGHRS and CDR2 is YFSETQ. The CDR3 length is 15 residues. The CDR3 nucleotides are TGCGCCAGCAGCCCAGGGGGTGCCAAGACCTACGAGCAGTACTTC. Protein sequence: CASSPGGAKTYEQYF.